Listed here are 8 T cell receptor beta chains from one sample, sequenced in a study of OX40 agonist ivuxolimab in advanced cancers. The data were produced by immunoSEQ multiplex PCR, yet TCRdb's version contains in-frame clones alone and is incomplete. The data show around 9,900 clones, with 66% seen just once and roughly a quarter held by the top ten. The specimen comprised CD4+ or CD8+ T cells sorted from blood, sampled in a trial of the OX40 agonist ivuxolimab. The source is an adult with an advanced solid tumor such as melanoma, head and neck, liver or kidney cancer.

The chain employs TRBV5-8 and TRBJ2-7, with 9 bases identical to TRBD2. CDR1 and CDR2 (germline): SGHTS, YDEGEE. J was trimmed by 7 bases and V by 0 bases; bases with no gene match: 8. This CDR3 spans 15 amino acids. CDR3 protein: CASSLAAGGPTEQYF. As DNA, the CDR3 is TGTGCCAGCAGCTTGGCCGCGGGGGGGCCGACTGAGCAGTACTTC.

This clone was observed a few times. The chain recombines TRBV4-2 with TRBJ1-3; no reliable D call. The germline gives CDR1 LGHNA, CDR2 YNFKEQ. The CDR3 is 16 residues long. Trimming removed 0 bases at V and 0 bases at J, with 9 bases between. The CDR3 spells CASSQDWGSSGNTIYF. The DNA of the CDR3 is TGTGCCAGCAGCCAAGACTGGGGAAGCTCTGGAAACACCATATATTTT.

This chain connects TRBV4-1 to TRBJ1-1, with D uncertain. The CDR3 length is 13 residues. With 3 bases removed from V and 4 bases from J, the gap between germline ends came to 9 bases. The germline V gene has CDR1 MGHRA and CDR2 YSYEKL. CDR3 loop: CASSQAESTEAFF. The DNA for the CDR3 is TGCGCCAGCAGCCAGGCGGAGTCCACTGAAGCTTTCTTT.

The chain links TRBV7-4 to TRBJ1-1, with no clear D. Germline-derived CDR1 and CDR2 are SGHVT and SQSDAQ. CDR3 length: 13 residues. With 2 bases removed from V and 11 bases from J, the gap between germline ends came to 15 bases. CDR3 sequence (DNA): TGTGCCAGCAGCTTATACGGCGAGATAGGCGCTTTCTTT. It codes for CASSLYGEIGAFF.

This clone is categorized as medium-sized. This chain joins TRBV19 and TRBJ1-2, with a possible D match to TRBD1 (6 bases). Germline lookup yields CDR1 LNHDA and CDR2 SQIVND (reference sequence). The CDR3 is 13 residues long. With 6 bases removed from V and 4 bases from J, the gap between germline ends came to 12 bases. The CDR3, as DNA: TGTGCCAGTAGCAAGACAGGAGCCTATGGCTACACCTTC. It specifies CASSKTGAYGYTF.

The rearrangement links TRBV19 to TRBJ1-5; no firm D call. This CDR3 contains 14 residues. Trimming took 3 bases from V and 5 from J, leaving 11 bases between them. CDR1 is LNHDA, CDR2 SQIVND, per germline (reference sequence). The CDR3, as DNA: TGTGCCAGTAGTATTTGGGAGGGCGATCAGCCCCAGCATTTT. Amino acids: CASSIWEGDQPQHF. Filled out from reference TRBV19 and TRBJ1-5, the complete variable domain reads DGGITQSPKYLFRKEGQNVTLSCEQNLNHDAMYWYRQDPGQGLRLIYYSQIVNDFQKGDIAEGYSVSREKKESFPLTVTSAQKNPTAFYLCASSIWEGDQPQHFGDGTRLSIL.

The gene calls are TRBV5-1 and TRBJ2-3, with TRBD1 as a possible D gene (6 bases). This CDR3 spans 14 amino acids. V was shortened by 0 bases and J by 5 bases, with 10 bases between the two germline ends. CDR1 is SGHRS and CDR2 is YFSETQ in the germline V gene. In DNA form, the CDR3 reads TGCGCCAGCAGCTTGGTGGGGGCAGGAGATACGCAGTATTTT. Its translation is CASSLVGAGDTQYF.

The chain employs TRBV9 and TRBJ2-7; 9 bases map to TRBD1. The CDR3 has 18 amino acids. CDR1 and CDR2 from the germline V gene are SGDLS and YYNGEE. With V trimmed by 2 bases and J by 2 bases, 14 bases remained unmatched. In nucleotides, the CDR3 is TGTGCCAGCAGCGTTGGACCGGGACAGGGTCTTAGGACCTACGAGCAGTACTTC. This encodes CASSVGPGQGLRTYEQYF.